The clone carrying this T cell receptor (beta chain) showed up many times. Trimming at V came to 2 bases and at J to 6 bases, leaving 9 bases not matched to a gene. The CDR3 totals 16 residues. Time point specified: newly diagnosed GD, antithyroid drugs for less than 3 months. Extracted PBMC RNA gave rise to the TCR library. This sample is part of a study of regulatory T cells in long-lasting Graves disease. Sequencing libraries for TCR beta were prepared with iRepertoire HTBI primers and Arm-PCR of CDR3 regions. TCRdb processed the multiplex PCR reads anew with MiXCR; each CDR3 protein has one entry. The sample includes 510,000 or so distinct CDR3 sequences, more than 10% seen only once; the top ten take over 7%. The sample was also linked to a second study, of T cells in Graves' hyperthyroidism and ophthalmopathy.

The TCR originated in a woman aged 25-40 years with Graves disease. The V and J genes are TRBV12-3 or TRBV12-4 and TRBJ2-5; 10 bases are a match to TRBD2. The input for sequencing was peripheral blood mononuclear cells (PBMCs), taken at new diagnosis, from a patient treated with antithyroid drugs. The CDR3 DNA follows: TGTGCCAGCAGTTTAAAATCTAGCGGGGGAAGGAAGACCCAGTACTTC. It translates to CASSLKSSGGRKTQYF.